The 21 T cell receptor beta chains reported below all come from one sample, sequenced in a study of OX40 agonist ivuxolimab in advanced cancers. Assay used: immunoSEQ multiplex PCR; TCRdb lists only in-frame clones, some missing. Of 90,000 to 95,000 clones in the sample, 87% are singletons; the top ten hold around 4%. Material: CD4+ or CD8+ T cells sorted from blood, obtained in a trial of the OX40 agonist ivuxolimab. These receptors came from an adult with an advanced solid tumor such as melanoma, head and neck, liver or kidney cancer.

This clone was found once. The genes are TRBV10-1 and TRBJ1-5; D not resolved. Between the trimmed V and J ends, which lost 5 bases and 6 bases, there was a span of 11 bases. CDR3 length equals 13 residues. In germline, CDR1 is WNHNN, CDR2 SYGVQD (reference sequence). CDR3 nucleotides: TGCGCCAGCAGTAGGGATTTCGGTCAGCCCCAGCATTTT. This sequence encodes CASSRDFGQPQHF.

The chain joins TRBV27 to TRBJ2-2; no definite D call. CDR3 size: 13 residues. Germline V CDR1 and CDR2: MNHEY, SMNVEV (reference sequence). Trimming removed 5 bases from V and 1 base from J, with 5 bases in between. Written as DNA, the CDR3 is TGTGCCAGCAGTCGGTGGAACACCGGGGAGCTGTTTTTT. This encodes CASSRWNTGELFF.

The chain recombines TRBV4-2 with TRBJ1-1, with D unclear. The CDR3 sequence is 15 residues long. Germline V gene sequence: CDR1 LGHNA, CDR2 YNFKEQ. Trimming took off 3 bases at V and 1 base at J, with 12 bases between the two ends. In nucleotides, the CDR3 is TGTGCCAGCAGCCAGCTTGGGGAGGGGAACACTGAAGCTTTCTTT. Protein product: CASSQLGEGNTEAFF.

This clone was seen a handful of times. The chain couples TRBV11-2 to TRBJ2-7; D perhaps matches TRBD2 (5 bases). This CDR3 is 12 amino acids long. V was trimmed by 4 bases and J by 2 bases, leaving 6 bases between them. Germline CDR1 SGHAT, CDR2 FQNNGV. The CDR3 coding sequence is TGTGCCAGCAGCTCGGGAACCTACGAGCAGTACGTC. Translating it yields CASSSGTYEQYV.

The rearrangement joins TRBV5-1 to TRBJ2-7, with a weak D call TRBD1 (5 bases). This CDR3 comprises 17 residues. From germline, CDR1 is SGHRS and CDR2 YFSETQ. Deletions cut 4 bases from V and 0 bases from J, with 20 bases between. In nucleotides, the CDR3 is TGCGCCAGCAGCCCGGTAGGGGCAGGGCCCAGCTCCTACGAGCAGTACTTC. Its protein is CASSPVGAGPSSYEQYF.

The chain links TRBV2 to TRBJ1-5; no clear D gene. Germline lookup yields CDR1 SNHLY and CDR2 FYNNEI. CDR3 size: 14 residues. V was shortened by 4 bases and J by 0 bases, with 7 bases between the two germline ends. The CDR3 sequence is CASSVWASNQPQHF. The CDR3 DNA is TGTGCCAGCAGTGTTTGGGCTAGCAATCAGCCCCAGCATTTT.

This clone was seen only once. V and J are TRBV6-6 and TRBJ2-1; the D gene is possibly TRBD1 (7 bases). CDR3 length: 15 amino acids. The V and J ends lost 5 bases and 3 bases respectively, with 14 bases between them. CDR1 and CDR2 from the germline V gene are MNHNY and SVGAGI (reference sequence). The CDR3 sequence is CASSPEGTVYNEQFF. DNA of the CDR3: TGTGCCAGCAGTCCGGAGGGGACAGTCTACAATGAGCAGTTCTTC.

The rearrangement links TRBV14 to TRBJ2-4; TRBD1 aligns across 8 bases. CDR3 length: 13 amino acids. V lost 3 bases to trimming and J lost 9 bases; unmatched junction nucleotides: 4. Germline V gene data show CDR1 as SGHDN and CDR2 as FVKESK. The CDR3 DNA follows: TGTGCCAGCAGCCACGACAGGGGTTCCATTCAGTACTTC. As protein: CASSHDRGSIQYF.

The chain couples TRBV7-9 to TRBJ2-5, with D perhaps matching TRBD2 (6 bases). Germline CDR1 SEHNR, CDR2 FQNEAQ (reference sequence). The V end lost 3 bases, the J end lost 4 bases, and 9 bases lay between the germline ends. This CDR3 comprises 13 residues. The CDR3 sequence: CASSLGGVETQYF. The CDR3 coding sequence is TGTGCCAGCAGCTTGGGCGGGGTAGAGACCCAGTACTTC.

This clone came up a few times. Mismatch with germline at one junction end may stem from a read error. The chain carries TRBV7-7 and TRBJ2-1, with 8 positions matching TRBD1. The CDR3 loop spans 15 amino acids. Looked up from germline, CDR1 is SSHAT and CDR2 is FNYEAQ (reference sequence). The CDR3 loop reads CASSPGQETYNEQFF. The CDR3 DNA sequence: TGTGCTAGCAGCCCGGGACAGGAAACCTACAATGAGCAGTTCTTC.

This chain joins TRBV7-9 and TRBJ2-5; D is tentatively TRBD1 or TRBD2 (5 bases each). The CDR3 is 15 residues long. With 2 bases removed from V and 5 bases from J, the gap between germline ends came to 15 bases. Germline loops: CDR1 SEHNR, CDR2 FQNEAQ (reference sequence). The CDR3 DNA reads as TGTGCCAGCAGCTTAATGGTGGGGGTGATGGAGACCCAGTACTTC. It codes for CASSLMVGVMETQYF.

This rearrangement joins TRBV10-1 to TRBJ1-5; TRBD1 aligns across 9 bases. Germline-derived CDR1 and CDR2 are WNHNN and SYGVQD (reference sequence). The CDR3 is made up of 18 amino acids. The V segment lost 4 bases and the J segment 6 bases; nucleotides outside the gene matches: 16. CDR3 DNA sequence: TGCGCCAGCAGTGTCCTACCCGTAGGGACAGGGATTAGTCAGCCCCAGCATTTT. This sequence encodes CASSVLPVGTGISQPQHF.

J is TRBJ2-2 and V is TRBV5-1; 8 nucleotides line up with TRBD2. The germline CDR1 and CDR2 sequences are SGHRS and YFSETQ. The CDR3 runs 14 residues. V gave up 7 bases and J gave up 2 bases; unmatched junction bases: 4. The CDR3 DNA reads TGCGCCAGCCGCCGGGAGGGAAACACCGGGGAGCTGTTTTTT. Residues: CASRREGNTGELFF.

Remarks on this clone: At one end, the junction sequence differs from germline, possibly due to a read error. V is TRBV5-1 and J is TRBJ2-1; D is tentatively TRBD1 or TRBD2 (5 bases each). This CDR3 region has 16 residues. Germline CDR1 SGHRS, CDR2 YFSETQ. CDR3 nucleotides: TGCGCCAGCAGCCCGGGCCGGGACCCAGCCTACGATGAGCAGTTCTTC. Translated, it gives CASSPGRDPAYDEQFF.

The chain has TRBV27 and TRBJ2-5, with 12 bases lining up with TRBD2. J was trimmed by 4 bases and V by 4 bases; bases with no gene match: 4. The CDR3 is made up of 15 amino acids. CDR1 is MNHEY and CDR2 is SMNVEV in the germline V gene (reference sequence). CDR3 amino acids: CASSSSGRGGETQYF. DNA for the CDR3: TGTGCCAGCAGTTCTAGCGGGAGGGGTGGAGAGACCCAGTACTTC.

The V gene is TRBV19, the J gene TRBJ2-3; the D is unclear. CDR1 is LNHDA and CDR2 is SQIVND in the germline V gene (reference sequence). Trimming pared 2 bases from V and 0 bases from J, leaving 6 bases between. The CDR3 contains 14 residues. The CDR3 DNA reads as TGTGCCAGTAGTATATCCGGCAGCACAGATACGCAGTATTTT. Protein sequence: CASSISGSTDTQYF.

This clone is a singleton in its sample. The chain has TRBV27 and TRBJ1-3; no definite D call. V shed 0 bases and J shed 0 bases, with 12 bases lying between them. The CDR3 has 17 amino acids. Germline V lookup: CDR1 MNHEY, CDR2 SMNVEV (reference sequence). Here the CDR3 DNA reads TGTGCCAGCAGTTTATCGGCAGTTCCTCGCTCTGGAAACACCATATATTTT. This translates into CASSLSAVPRSGNTIYF.

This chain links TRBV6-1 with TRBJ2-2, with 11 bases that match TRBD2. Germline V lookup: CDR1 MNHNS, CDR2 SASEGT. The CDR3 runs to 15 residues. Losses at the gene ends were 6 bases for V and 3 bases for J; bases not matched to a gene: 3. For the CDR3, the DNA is TGTGCCAGCAGCTTACTAGCGGGAGACACCGGGGAGCTGTTTTTT. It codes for CASSLLAGDTGELFF.

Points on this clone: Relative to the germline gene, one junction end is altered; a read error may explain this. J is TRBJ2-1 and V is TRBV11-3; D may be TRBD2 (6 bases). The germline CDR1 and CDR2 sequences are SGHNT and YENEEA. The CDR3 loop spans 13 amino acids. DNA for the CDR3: TGTGCCAGCAGCTTAAATCGGTTCGGGAGACGGGTCTTC. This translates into CASSLNRFGRRVF.

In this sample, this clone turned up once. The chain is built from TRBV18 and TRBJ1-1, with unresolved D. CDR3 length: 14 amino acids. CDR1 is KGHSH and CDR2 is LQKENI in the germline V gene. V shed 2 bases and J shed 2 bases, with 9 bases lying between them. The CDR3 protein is CASSPGRSNTEAFF. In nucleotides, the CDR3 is TGTGCCAGCTCACCAGGAAGATCAAACACTGAAGCTTTCTTT. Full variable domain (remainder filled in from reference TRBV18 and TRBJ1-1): NAGVMQNPRHLVRRRGQEARLRCSPMKGHSHVYWYRQLPEEGLKFMVYLQKENIIDESGMPKERFSAEFPKEGPSILRIQQVVRGDSAAYFCASSPGRSNTEAFFGQGTRLTVV.

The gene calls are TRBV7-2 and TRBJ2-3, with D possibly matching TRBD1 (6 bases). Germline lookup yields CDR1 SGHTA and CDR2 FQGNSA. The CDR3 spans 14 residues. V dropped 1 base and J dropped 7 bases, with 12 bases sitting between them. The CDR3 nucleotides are TGTGCCAGCAGCTTAGAGGTTGGGACAAATACGCAGTATTTT. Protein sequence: CASSLEVGTNTQYF. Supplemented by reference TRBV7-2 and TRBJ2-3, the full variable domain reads GAGVSQSPSNKVTEKGKDVELRCDPISGHTALYWYRQSLGQGLEFLIYFQGNSAPDKSGLPSDRFSAERTGGSVSTLTIQRTQQEDSAVYLCASSLEVGTNTQYFGPGTRLTVL.